This T cell receptor beta chain emerged from a study of neurological immune-mediated disorders. V was pared by 0 bases and J by 8 bases, with 8 bases between. Germline assignment: CDR1 MNHEY and CDR2 SMNVEV (reference sequence). This CDR3 has 13 residues. Overall study results and limits: No CDR3 amino acid sequences recurred among expanded clones across subjects, suggesting private repertoires in all groups.

One entry per CDR3 protein results from TCRdb running MiXCR on the 5' RACE reads. The sample includes some 15,000 distinct CDR3 sequences, around 3.4% seen only once; the top ten take 20%. This clonotype was detected ten times or more. Antigen specificity is unknown. The sample taken for sequencing was CD8+ T cells from blood. The source is a woman aged 35 to 49 in good health. The chain couples TRBV27 to TRBJ2-1, with D tentatively TRBD1 (5 bases). CDR3 region: CASSLSNRHEQFF. The CDR3 nucleotides read TGTGCCAGCAGTTTATCGAACAGGCATGAGCAGTTCTTC.